What follows are 27 T cell receptor beta chains derived from one specimen sequenced in a study of T-cell memory formation after mild COVID-19. A single record per CDR3 protein comes from TCRdb applying MiXCR to the 5' RACE reads. The sample contains about 81,000 distinct CDR3 sequences, roughly 25% of which appear only once. Sample: PBMCs or a T cell subset sorted from them (not recorded which). Source of these receptors: a man aged 18-30 years who had mild COVID-19 (a few samples of this study predate the infection). Cell type and time point are not known.

Turning to this clonotype: A much larger clone differs from this one at a single base, so this may be a read error. V and J are TRBV29-1 and TRBJ1-1, with D hard to call. The V and J ends lost 6 bases and 0 bases respectively, with 8 bases between them. The CDR3 loop spans 12 amino acids. The germline V gene has CDR1 SQVTM and CDR2 ANQGSEA. CDR3 protein: CSVAFMNTEAFF. The CDR3 nucleotides are TGCAGCGTCGCATTTATGAACACTGAAGCTTTCTTT. Complete variable domain (other parts from reference TRBV29-1 and TRBJ1-1): SAVISQKPSRDICQRGTSLTIQCQVDSQVTMMFWYRQQPGQSLTLIATANQGSEATYESGFVIDKFPISRPNLTFSTLTVSNMSPEDSSIYLCSVAFMNTEAFFGQGTRLTVV.

The chain recombines TRBV19 with TRBJ2-3, with D possibly being TRBD1 or TRBD2 (5 bases each). V was shortened by 6 bases and J by 1 base, with 11 bases between the two germline ends. The germline V gene encodes CDR1 LNHDA and CDR2 SQIVND (reference sequence). The CDR3 loop spans 14 amino acids. The CDR3 loop is CASRDLGGTDTQYF. CDR3 DNA sequence: TGTGCCAGTAGGGACTTGGGGGGCACAGATACGCAGTATTTT.

The chain recombines TRBV4-1 with TRBJ1-2; D possibly corresponds to TRBD1 (6 bases). Trimming stripped 2 bases from V and 5 bases from J, with 12 bases between. This CDR3 has 14 residues. Per germline, CDR1 MGHRA and CDR2 YSYEKL. The CDR3 protein is CASSQTGTIYGYTF. The CDR3 nucleotides read TGCGCCAGCAGCCAAACCGGGACAATTTATGGCTACACCTTC.

The rearrangement links TRBV7-9 to TRBJ2-7; TRBD1 matches 10 bases. The CDR3 is made up of 17 amino acids. J lost 0 bases, V lost 5 bases, and 10 bases had no gene match. CDR1 SEHNR and CDR2 FQNEAQ come from the germline V gene (reference sequence). Here the CDR3 reads CASSLGTGEVDSYEQYF. CDR3 DNA: TGTGCCAGCAGCCTCGGGACAGGGGAGGTAGACTCCTACGAGCAGTACTTC.

This clonotype occurred a few times. The CDR3 loop is CASSLSGYGQGYTF. The CDR3 nucleotides are TGCGCCAGCAGCTTGTCAGGGTATGGTCAAGGCTACACCTTC. The chain couples TRBV5-1 to TRBJ1-2; the D gene is possibly TRBD1 (5 bases). In germline, CDR1 is SGHRS, CDR2 YFSETQ. The V gene lost 1 base and the J gene lost 8 bases, with 15 bases spanning the gap. The length of the CDR3 is 14 residues.

The J gene is TRBJ1-1, the V gene TRBV13; a weak D match, TRBD1 (6 bases). The germline V gene encodes CDR1 PRHDT and CDR2 FYEKMQ (reference sequence). V was trimmed by 0 bases and J by 4 bases, leaving 9 bases between them. The CDR3 extends over 14 amino acids. The CDR3 loop is CASSLGIGGTEAFF. CDR3 nucleotide sequence: TGTGCCAGCAGCTTAGGCATAGGGGGCACTGAAGCTTTCTTT. The full variable domain, completed using reference TRBV13 and TRBJ1-1, is AAGVIQSPRHLIKEKRETATLKCYPIPRHDTVYWYQQGPGQDPQFLISFYEKMQSDKGSIPDRFSAQQFSDYHSELNMSSLELGDSALYFCASSLGIGGTEAFFGQGTRLTVV.

This sequence joins TRBV14 and TRBJ2-2, with D maybe TRBD1 (6 bases). There are 15 residues in the CDR3. Germline-derived CDR1 and CDR2 are SGHDN and FVKESK. V was clipped by 1 base and J by 8 bases, with 14 bases between them. CDR3 in DNA: TGTGCCAGCAGCCAAGTAACAGGGAGAGCGGGGGAGCTGTTTTTT. This translates into CASSQVTGRAGELFF.

The rearrangement uses TRBV3-1 and TRBJ2-7; D may be TRBD1 (5 bases). The CDR3 sequence is 17 residues long. The germline CDR1 and CDR2 sequences are LGHDT and YNNKEL (reference sequence). Trimming removed 0 bases at V and 1 base at J, with 16 bases between. CDR3 residues: CASSQERLGRGSYEQYF. For the CDR3, the DNA is TGTGCCAGCAGCCAAGAACGGCTGGGGCGCGGTTCCTACGAGCAGTACTTC.

This clonotype was seen more than once but under ten times. The V and J genes are TRBV7-9 and TRBJ2-5, with 9 bases that match TRBD1. Trimming removed 3 bases from V and 4 bases from J; junction bases left unmatched: 6. The CDR3 contains 15 residues. Germline V gene data show CDR1 as SEHNR and CDR2 as FQNEAQ (reference sequence). CDR3 region: CASSLTGGFGETQYF. Here the CDR3 DNA reads TGTGCCAGCAGCTTGACAGGGGGGTTCGGAGAGACCCAGTACTTC.

A few counts support this clonotype. The genes are TRBV28 and TRBJ2-1, with D unresolved. V was pared by 3 bases and J by 4 bases, with 10 bases between. The germline V gene has CDR1 MDHEN and CDR2 SYDVKM. The CDR3 contains 14 residues. In nucleotides, the CDR3 is TGTGCCAGCAGTTTTGGATCCCAATACAATGAGCAGTTCTTC. Translation gives CASSFGSQYNEQFF.

This clonotype was counted a few times. This sequence joins TRBV29-1 and TRBJ2-3, with 8 bases lining up with TRBD1. J gave up 6 bases and V 5 bases, and 16 bases lay outside the gene matches. This CDR3 contains 16 residues. The germline V gene has CDR1 SQVTM and CDR2 ANQGSEA. The CDR3 DNA sequence: TGCAGCGTTCAAGGAGGGTTGGACAGGGTGTTCGATACGCAGTATTTT. It yields the protein CSVQGGLDRVFDTQYF.

This clonotype was seen a handful of times. The rearrangement joins TRBV11-2 to TRBJ2-1, with no clear D. The CDR3 spans 15 residues. V was cut by 1 base and J by 9 bases, with 16 bases left in between. In germline, CDR1 is SGHAT, CDR2 FQNNGV. CDR3 DNA: TGTGCCAGCAGCTTAGGAGGCGTAAGGCCCTTTGAGCAGTTCTTC. The encoded protein is CASSLGGVRPFEQFF.

This clonotype was seen once. The genes are TRBV28 and TRBJ2-5, with no clear D. The germline CDR1 and CDR2 sequences are MDHEN and SYDVKM. Trimming cost V 2 bases and J 7 bases, with 17 bases left between them. The CDR3 runs to 15 residues. The CDR3 here is CASSLAVFGFGTQYF. CDR3 nucleotide sequence: TGTGCCAGCAGTTTAGCGGTTTTCGGTTTCGGGACCCAGTACTTC.

This rearrangement joins TRBV29-1 to TRBJ2-5; 8 nucleotides line up with TRBD2. This CDR3 contains 19 residues. V shed 0 bases, J shed 2 bases, and the junction held 17 bases outside the gene matches. Germline V gene lookup returns CDR1 SQVTM and CDR2 ANQGSEA. CDR3 sequence (DNA): TGCAGCGTTGAAGACCCGGCGGTAGGCTTAGCGGGGAGTCAAGAGACCCAGTACTTC. As protein: CSVEDPAVGLAGSQETQYF.

A few counts support this clonotype. The chain has TRBV7-9 and TRBJ2-1; D may be TRBD2 (6 bases). The length of the CDR3 is 13 residues. V lost 3 bases and J 6 bases, leaving 9 bases between the germline ends. Germline values: CDR1 SEHNR, CDR2 FQNEAQ (reference sequence). The CDR3, as DNA: TGTGCCAGCAGCTTGGGAGGTGTCAATGAGCAGTTCTTC. Translated, it gives CASSLGGVNEQFF. The whole variable domain, remainder taken from reference TRBV7-9 and TRBJ2-1, is DTGVSQNPRHKITKRGQNVTFRCDPISEHNRLYWYRQTLGQGPEFLTYFQNEAQLEKSRLLSDRFSAERPKGSFSTLEIQRTEQGDSAMYLCASSLGGVNEQFFGPGTRLTVL.

The chain carries TRBV7-9 and TRBJ1-5; a weak D match, TRBD1 (5 bases). Germline V gives CDR1 SEHNR, CDR2 FQNEAQ (reference sequence). V dropped 6 bases and J dropped 1 base, with 10 bases sitting between them. The CDR3 contains 14 residues. In nucleotides, the CDR3 is TGTGCCAGCAGACGAGAGGGGAGCAATCAGCCCCAGCATTTT. As protein: CASRREGSNQPQHF.

This clonotype occurred a few times. The rearrangement joins TRBV4-3 to TRBJ1-3; no reliable D call. The CDR3 spans 15 residues. Looked up from germline, CDR1 is LGHNA and CDR2 is YSLEER. V was trimmed by 1 base and J by 0 bases, leaving 7 bases between them. The CDR3 DNA reads as TGCGCCAGCAGCCAAGGATTCAGCTCTGGAAACACCATATATTTT. Translated: CASSQGFSSGNTIYF.

DNA for the CDR3: TGTGCCAGCAGCTTTCAGTCGGGACAGCCCCAGCATTTT. It specifies CASSFQSGQPQHF. V and J are TRBV7-9 and TRBJ1-5; no firm D call. Trimming took 3 bases from V and 7 from J, leaving 10 bases between them. CDR3 size: 13 residues. Germline V gene sequence: CDR1 SEHNR, CDR2 FQNEAQ (reference sequence).

This clonotype has just a few counts. This chain uses TRBV20-1 with TRBJ1-5; no clear D gene. The germline CDR1 and CDR2 sequences are DFQATT and SNEGSKA (reference sequence). The CDR3 is 13 amino acids. Between the trimmed V and J ends, which lost 6 bases and 5 bases, there was a span of 14 bases. The CDR3 protein is CSARRGLDQPQHF. As DNA, the CDR3 is TGCAGTGCGAGGCGGGGTCTGGATCAGCCCCAGCATTTT.

The chain links TRBV5-1 to TRBJ2-7; 10 bases are shared with TRBD1. Germline CDR1 reads SGHRS; CDR2 reads YFSETQ. The CDR3 spans 13 residues. V was clipped by 4 bases and J by 5 bases; unmatched bases: 3. The CDR3 region has the DNA TGCGCCAGCAGCCCGGACAGGGGGGACGAGCAGTACGTC. Translation gives CASSPDRGDEQYV.

The chain is built from TRBV12-3 or TRBV12-4 and TRBJ1-2; D remains unclear. CDR3 size: 13 residues. V lost 5 bases and J lost 2, with 9 bases in between. The CDR3 bases are TGTGCCAGCAGTATAAGACAAAACTATGGCTACACCTTC. This codes for CASSIRQNYGYTF.

This rearrangement joins TRBV5-1 to TRBJ2-5, with TRBD2 matching over 7 bases. V shed 3 bases, J shed 5 bases, and the junction held 10 bases outside the gene matches. CDR3 length equals 15 residues. Germline CDR1 SGHRS, CDR2 YFSETQ. The CDR3 bases are TGCGCCAGCAGCTCCCGCCGGGCAGCGGGGGAGACCCAGTACTTC. This translates into CASSSRRAAGETQYF.

This clonotype was detected many times. The gene calls are TRBV6-2 or TRBV6-3 and TRBJ2-1; maybe TRBD2 (6 bases). Between the trimmed V and J ends, which lost 6 bases and 0 bases, there was a span of 15 bases. The CDR3 totals 16 residues. Per germline, CDR1 MNHEY and CDR2 SVGEGT. In DNA form, the CDR3 reads TGTGCCAGCAGCGCCGCTGCCGGGAGCTCCTACAATGAGCAGTTCTTC. Its translation is CASSAAAGSSYNEQFF.

This clonotype was found a few times. V is TRBV7-2 and J is TRBJ2-1; TRBD2 agrees at 8 bases. The V gene's germline CDR1 is SGHTA and CDR2 FQGNSA. The CDR3 is 15 residues long. The V and J ends lost 1 base and 5 bases, in that order; junction bases with no gene match: 4. The CDR3 protein is CASSLGPGLDNEQFF. Written as DNA, the CDR3 is TGTGCCAGCAGCTTAGGCCCGGGACTAGACAATGAGCAGTTCTTC.

This clonotype was found many times. This chain connects TRBV20-1 to TRBJ2-7, with TRBD1 matching 10 bases. Looked up from germline, CDR1 is DFQATT and CDR2 is SNEGSKA (reference sequence). The CDR3 extends over 14 amino acids. Unmatched junction bases numbered 9, after V lost 4 bases and J lost 6 bases. The DNA of the CDR3 is TGCAGTGCTACTTGGGACAGGGGAGCCTCCGAGCAGTACTTC. Translation: CSATWDRGASEQYF.

The chain has TRBV5-5 and TRBJ1-6; D not certain. Germline V gene sequence: CDR1 SGHKS, CDR2 YYEKEE (reference sequence). This CDR3 is 16 amino acids long. V lost 1 base and J 2 bases, leaving 10 bases between the germline ends. Written as DNA, the CDR3 is TGTGCCAGCAGCTTGTGGGGAGCTACCTATAATTCACCCCTCCACTTT. It translates to CASSLWGATYNSPLHF.

The V and J genes are TRBV12-3 or TRBV12-4 and TRBJ2-1; 12 nucleotides agree with TRBD2. Trimming cost V 6 bases and J 4 bases; bases outside gene matches: 4. This CDR3 has 15 amino acids. CDR3 region: CASSQLAGGYNEQFF. The CDR3 DNA sequence: TGTGCCAGCAGCCAACTAGCGGGGGGTTACAATGAGCAGTTCTTC.